The 14 T cell receptor beta chains below come from one sample, sequenced in a study of CD8+CD57+ T cells in acquired aplastic anemia. Genomic DNA was employed as the template in profiling TCR beta VDJ and CDR3. TCRdb reanalysed the reads using MiXCR and keeps one entry per CDR3 protein. The top ten hold 0.82% of the sample, which has about 470,000 distinct CDR3 sequences, approximately 32% seen once. Those patients picked for sequencing had displayed CD8+CD57+ cell expansion on flow cytometry. The sequenced sample consisted of sorted CD4+, CD8+, or CD8+CD57+ T cells (not recorded which) from PBMCs. The receptors were gathered from a human donor with aplastic anemia.

In this sample, this clonotype turned up a few times. The chain recombines TRBV7-2 with TRBJ2-1; 11 bases are a match to TRBD1. CDR1 is SGHTA and CDR2 is FQGNSA in the germline V gene. Losses at the gene ends were 1 base for V and 6 bases for J; bases not matched to a gene: 2. The length of the CDR3 is 15 residues. DNA of the CDR3: TGTGCCAGCAGCTTAGAGGGGACAGGGGGCAATGAGCAGTTCTTC. It yields the protein CASSLEGTGGNEQFF.

The table lists this clonotype with a few counts. This chain connects TRBV24-1 to TRBJ2-1; D remains unclear. V was cut by 6 bases and J by 9 bases, with 11 bases left in between. CDR1 is KGHDR, CDR2 SFDVKD, per germline. This CDR3 contains 12 residues. In DNA, the CDR3 is TGTGCCACCAGTACGGTTCTAAGTGAGCAGTTCTTC. This gives the protein CATSTVLSEQFF.

This clonotype was seen a few times. This sequence joins TRBV7-3 and TRBJ2-1, with 9 nucleotides matching TRBD1. This CDR3 is 14 amino acids long. V shed 5 bases, J shed 10 bases, and the junction held 9 bases outside the gene matches. CDR1 SGHTA and CDR2 FQGTGA come from the germline V gene. Written as DNA, the CDR3 is TGTGCCAGCAGCGATCCCGGGACAGGGACCGAGCAGTTCTTC. It translates to CASSDPGTGTEQFF.

This clonotype was seen a few times. A much larger clone differs by one base, so this may be a read error. The genes are TRBV19 and TRBJ1-3; D is uncertain. The germline CDR1 and CDR2 sequences are LNHDA and SQIVND (reference sequence). The CDR3 totals 13 residues. In DNA form, the CDR3 reads TGTGCCGGTAGCAGCCACAGCTCAAACACCATATATTTT. It yields the protein CAGSSHSSNTIYF.

At least ten counts were recorded for this clonotype. The rearrangement uses TRBV15 and TRBJ2-3; no clear D gene. The germline V and J ends were trimmed by 0 bases and 0 bases, with 13 bases remaining between them. CDR1 and CDR2 from the germline V gene are LNHNV and YYDKDF (reference sequence). CDR3 length: 17 residues. The CDR3 region has the DNA TGTGCCACCAGCAGAGATCGCCAAGCCCGTAGCACAGATACGCAGTATTTT. Translating gives CATSRDRQARSTDTQYF.

This clonotype has a handful of counts. V usage is TRBV18 and J usage is TRBJ1-6; TRBD1 is a possible D gene (5 bases). This CDR3 spans 16 amino acids. Trimming pared 3 bases from V and 6 bases from J, leaving 15 bases between. Germline CDR1 reads KGHSH; CDR2 reads LQKENI. The CDR3 spells CASSPAAGRANSPLHF. The CDR3 bases are TGTGCCAGCTCACCGGCGGCGGGCAGGGCTAATTCACCCCTCCACTTT.

This clonotype was found many times. CDR3 sequence reads: CASSPGGTSNGYTF. CDR3 nucleotides: TGTGCCAGCAGCCCAGGCGGGACATCAAATGGCTACACCTTC. This chain links TRBV7-9 with TRBJ1-2; TRBD1 might be the D (6 bases). The CDR3 totals 14 residues. V gave up 5 bases and J gave up 6 bases, with 16 bases separating them. Per germline, CDR1 SEHNR and CDR2 FQNEAQ (reference sequence).

V and J are TRBV15 and TRBJ2-3; D might be TRBD2 (6 bases). The V gene lost 0 bases and the J gene lost 6 bases, with 13 bases spanning the gap. The CDR3 extends over 15 amino acids. The germline gives CDR1 LNHNV, CDR2 YYDKDF (reference sequence). CDR3 nucleotide sequence: TGTGCCACCAGCAGAGACACCCTAGCGAGCGATACGCAGTATTTT. The encoded protein is CATSRDTLASDTQYF.

This clonotype was seen only a few times. The chain joins TRBV11-1 to TRBJ2-3; 11 positions match TRBD2. There are 17 residues in the CDR3. The J segment lost 2 bases and the V segment lost 2 bases, leaving 6 bases of the junction unmatched. CDR1 and CDR2 (germline): SGHAT, FQDESV (reference sequence). The CDR3 reads CASSLLVAGGATDTQYF. CDR3 sequence (DNA): TGTGCCAGCAGCTTATTGGTAGCGGGGGGGGCCACAGATACGCAGTATTTT. Drawing the rest from reference TRBV11-1 and TRBJ2-3, the complete variable domain is EAEVAQSPRYKITEKSQAVAFWCDPISGHATLYWYRQILGQGPELLVQFQDESVVDDSQLPKDRFSAERLKGVDSTLKIQPAELGDSAMYLCASSLLVAGGATDTQYFGPGTRLTVL.

This clonotype was seen at least ten times. The rearrangement joins TRBV19 to TRBJ1-2; D not resolved. The CDR3 totals 13 residues. Germline values: CDR1 LNHDA, CDR2 SQIVND (reference sequence). Trimming removed 1 base at V and 8 bases at J, with 11 bases between. CDR3 sequence (DNA): TGTGCCAGTAGTATAGGGGAAGCGGTAGGCTACACCTTC. Its translation is CASSIGEAVGYTF. The full variable domain, with the rest looked up from reference TRBV19 and TRBJ1-2, is DGGITQSPKYLFRKEGQNVTLSCEQNLNHDAMYWYRQDPGQGLRLIYYSQIVNDFQKGDIAEGYSVSREKKESFPLTVTSAQKNPTAFYLCASSIGEAVGYTFGSGTRLTVV.

The J gene is TRBJ1-6, the V gene TRBV25-1; 8 nucleotides match TRBD1. V was pared by 4 bases and J by 8 bases, with 10 bases of the junction left unmatched. The germline CDR1 and CDR2 sequences are MGHDK and SYGVNS. The CDR3 spans 16 residues. The CDR3 sequence is CASSGRAGGFDSPLHF. CDR3 DNA: TGTGCCAGCAGTGGTCGGGCAGGGGGCTTTGATTCACCCCTCCACTTT.

The J gene is TRBJ2-7, the V gene TRBV5-4; no definite D call. CDR1 and CDR2 (germline): SGHNT, YYREEE (reference sequence). Trimming took 2 bases from V and 2 from J, leaving 8 bases between them. This CDR3 is built from 13 residues. The DNA of the CDR3 is TGTGCCAGCAGCTTAAAGCCCGCCTACGAGCAGTACTTC. Protein: CASSLKPAYEQYF.

Points on this clonotype: A single base separates this from a much larger clone, so it may be a read error. The chain couples TRBV10-3 to TRBJ2-7, with D perhaps being TRBD1 or TRBD2 (5 bases each). The CDR3 extends over 14 amino acids. CDR1 ENHRY and CDR2 SYGVKD come from the germline V gene. CDR3 nucleotide sequence: TGTGCCAGCAGTGAAATGAGGGGCTCCTACGAGCAGTACTTC. Its protein is CASSEMRGSYEQYF.

The genes are TRBV20-1 and TRBJ2-1, with D maybe TRBD1 (5 bases). The CDR3 runs to 14 residues. Between the trimmed V and J ends, which lost 6 bases and 9 bases, there was a span of 21 bases. Germline V lookup: CDR1 DFQATT, CDR2 SNEGSKA (reference sequence). The CDR3 bases are TGCAGTGCGCGAGACCCCAGTTGGGGCTCTGAGCAGTTCTTC. Its protein is CSARDPSWGSEQFF.